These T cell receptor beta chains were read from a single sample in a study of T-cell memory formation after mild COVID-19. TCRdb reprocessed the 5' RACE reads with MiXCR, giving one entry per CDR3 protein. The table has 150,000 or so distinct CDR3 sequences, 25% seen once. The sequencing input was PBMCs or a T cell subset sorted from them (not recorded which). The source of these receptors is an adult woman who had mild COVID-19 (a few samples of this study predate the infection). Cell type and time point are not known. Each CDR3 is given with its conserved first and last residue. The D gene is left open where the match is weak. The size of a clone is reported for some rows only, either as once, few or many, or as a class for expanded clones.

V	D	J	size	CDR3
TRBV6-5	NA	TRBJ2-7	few	CASSWARHYEQYF
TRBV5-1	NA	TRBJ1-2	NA	CASSLAGGDGGYTF
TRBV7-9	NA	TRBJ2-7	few	CASSLRKGARSYEQYF
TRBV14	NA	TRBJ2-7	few	CASSQVLLGRGPYEQYF
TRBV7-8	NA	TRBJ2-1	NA	CASSFEQYNEQFF
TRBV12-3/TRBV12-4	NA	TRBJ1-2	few	CASSLAVWGPVNYGYTF
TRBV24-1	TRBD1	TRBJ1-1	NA	CATSDRGTEAFF
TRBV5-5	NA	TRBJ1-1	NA	CASMGVSDTEAFF
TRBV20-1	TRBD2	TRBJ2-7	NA	CSASGTSGYEQYF
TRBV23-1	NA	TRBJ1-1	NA	CASGQGSEAFF
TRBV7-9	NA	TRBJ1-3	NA	CATPGGISGNTIYF
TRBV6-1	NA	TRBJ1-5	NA	CASSETGVRYGDQPQHF
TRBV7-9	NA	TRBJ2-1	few	CASSLPWGGQIDYNEQFF
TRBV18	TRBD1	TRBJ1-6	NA	CASSPDRGLSPLHF
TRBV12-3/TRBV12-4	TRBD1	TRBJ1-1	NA	CASSLTGGESEAFF
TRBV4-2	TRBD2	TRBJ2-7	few	CASSPLAVAYEQYF
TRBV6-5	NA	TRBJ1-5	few	CASSYYGAGNQPQHF
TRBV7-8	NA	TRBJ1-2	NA	CASSRYTTGPNYGYTF
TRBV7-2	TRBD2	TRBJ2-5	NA	CASSLGGLAGVEETQYF
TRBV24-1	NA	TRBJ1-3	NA	CATSPPGRCSGNTIYF
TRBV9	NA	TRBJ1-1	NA	CASSVTNLGGNPAF
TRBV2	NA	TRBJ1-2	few	CASSESLDPANYGYTF
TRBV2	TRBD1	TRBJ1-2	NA	CASSERAWDSFNYGYTF
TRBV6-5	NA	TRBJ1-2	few	CASSYSGQDGYTF
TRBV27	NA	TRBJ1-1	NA	CASRERSITEAFF
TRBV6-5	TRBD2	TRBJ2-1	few	CASSLTSGRVNEQFF
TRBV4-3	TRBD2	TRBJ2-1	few	CASSQDQSGRYNEQFF
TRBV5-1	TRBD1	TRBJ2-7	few	CASRLDRGPSYEQYF
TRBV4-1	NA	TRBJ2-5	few	CASSQGVQETQYF
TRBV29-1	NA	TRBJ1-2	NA	CSVEGPDYYGYTF
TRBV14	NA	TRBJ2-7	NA	CASSPSVFYEQYF
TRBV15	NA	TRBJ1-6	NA	CATSFQGRLHF
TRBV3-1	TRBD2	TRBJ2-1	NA	CASSQDSGRAYNEQFF
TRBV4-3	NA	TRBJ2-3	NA	CASSQALGTSDTQYF
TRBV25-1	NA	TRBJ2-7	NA	CASSDRPSREQYF
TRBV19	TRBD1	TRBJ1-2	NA	CAGRQGYGYTF
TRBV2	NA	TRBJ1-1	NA	CASSEALGGTLGRVSEAFF
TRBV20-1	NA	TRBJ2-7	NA	CSASLSGYEQYF
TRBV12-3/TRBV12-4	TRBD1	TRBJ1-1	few	CASQGGDTEAFF
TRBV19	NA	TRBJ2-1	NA	CASTMGSGAEQFF
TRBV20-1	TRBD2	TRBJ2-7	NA	CSARTGLAGYEQYF